This TCR beta chain was obtained from a study of blood T cell repertoires in COVID-19. The table came from immunoSEQ multiplex PCR; TCRdb's copy has only in-frame clones and leaves some out. Here the sample spans 200,000 or so clones, 84% being singletons. The sample holds a few counts of this clone. Looked up from germline, CDR1 is SNHLY and CDR2 is FYNNEI. This CDR3 contains 18 residues. Trimming cost V 4 bases and J 0 bases; bases outside gene matches: 8. Source material: peripheral blood. The gene calls are TRBV2 and TRBJ1-4, with 10 bases lining up with TRBD1. The source of this sequence is a human donor in a cohort sampled during active COVID-19. This CDR3 is CASSAPGQGPSTNEKLFF. CDR3 sequence (DNA): TGTGCCAGCAGTGCGCCGGGACAGGGGCCTTCAACTAATGAAAAACTGTTTTTT.